A selection of T cell receptor beta chains follows, all from one sample in a study of OX40 agonist ivuxolimab in advanced cancers. Sequencing was performed with immunoSEQ multiplex PCR; in TCRdb, only in-frame clones are kept and a portion is missing. The sample lists tens of thousands of clones, 85% to 90% occurring once. Material: CD4+ or CD8+ T cells sorted from blood, obtained in a trial of the OX40 agonist ivuxolimab. Every receptor here comes from an adult with an advanced solid tumor such as melanoma, head and neck, liver or kidney cancer. Each CDR3 is given with its conserved first and last residue. The D gene is left open where the match is weak. Only part of the rows carry a size: once, few, many, or a class if the clone is expanded.

v_call	d_call	j_call	clone_size	cdr3_aa	cdr3_nt
TRBV19	.	TRBJ2-7	.	CASSMRDTFYEQYF	TGTGCCAGTAGTATGCGGGACACCTTCTACGAGCAGTACTTC
TRBV7-8	TRBD2	TRBJ2-1	.	CASSSGLAGDTIHGIF	TGTGCCAGCAGCTCCGGACTAGCGGGAGACACCATCCATGGCATCTTC
TRBV7-9	.	TRBJ2-7	.	CASSLSASYEQYF	TGTGCCAGCAGCTTATCGGCATCCTACGAGCAGTACTTC
TRBV29-1	.	TRBJ2-5	.	CSVEDVSKQETQYF	TGCAGCGTTGAAGATGTCAGCAAACAAGAGACCCAGTACTTC
TRBV7-9	.	TRBJ2-2	.	CASDVGELFF	TGTGCCAGCGACGTTGGGGAGCTGTTTTTT
TRBV4-1	.	TRBJ1-2	.	CASSQEPTGVYGYTF	TGCGCCAGCAGCCAAGAGCCGACAGGAGTCTATGGCTACACCTTC
TRBV7-9	.	TRBJ1-2	few	CASSSGPPFTYGYTF	TGTGCCAGCAGCTCTGGCCCCCCTTTTACCTATGGCTACACCTTC
TRBV20-1	.	TRBJ1-1	.	CSAEVNTEAFF	TGCAGTGCCGAGGTGAACACTGAAGCTTTCTTT
TRBV28	TRBD2	TRBJ2-7	.	CASSSPGSGSPHEQYF	TGTGCCAGCAGTTCCCCCGGTAGCGGGAGTCCCCACGAGCAGTACTTC
TRBV19	.	TRBJ1-1	.	CASSMVSGSTEAFF	TGTGCCAGTAGTATGGTTAGCGGGTCAACTGAAGCTTTCTTT
TRBV27	.	TRBJ2-7	.	CASSALPGEQYF	TGTGCCAGCAGTGCCCTACCGGGCGAGCAGTACTTC
TRBV7-6	.	TRBJ1-5	.	CASSLGGVQPQHF	TGTGCCAGCAGCTTAGGAGGGGTACAGCCCCAGCATTTT
TRBV5-4	.	TRBJ2-1	once	CASSYINEQFF	TGTGCCAGCAGCTACATCAATGAGCAGTTCTTC
TRBV27	TRBD2	TRBJ2-1	.	CASGESGGPFYNEQFF	TGTGCCAGCGGTGAAAGCGGGGGGCCCTTTTACAATGAGCAGTTCTTC
TRBV28	.	TRBJ2-7	.	CASSSLRDTHYEQYF	TGTGCCAGCAGTTCCCTCCGGGACACACACTACGAGCAGTACTTC
TRBV18	.	TRBJ1-3	few	CASSPGGSSGNTIYF	TGTGCCAGCTCACCAGGGGGCAGCTCTGGAAACACCATATATTTT
TRBV9	TRBD2	TRBJ2-1	.	CASSVDPTSGNEQFF	TGTGCCAGCAGCGTAGACCCCACTAGCGGAAATGAGCAGTTCTTC
TRBV5-4	.	TRBJ2-7	.	CASRSRGSYEQYF	TGTGCCAGCCGCTCCAGGGGTTCCTACGAGCAGTACTTC
TRBV27	TRBD1	TRBJ2-5	.	CASANTLLFPGGQETQYF	TGTGCCAGCGCTAATACCCTCTTATTTCCAGGGGGCCAAGAGACCCAGTACTTC
TRBV21-1	.	TRBJ1-5	.	CASSDPGGYQPQHF	TGTGCCAGCAGCGACCCGGGGGGATATCAGCCCCAGCATTTT
TRBV11-2	.	TRBJ2-7	.	CASSLVSIQSYEQYF	TGTGCCAGCAGCTTAGTGTCAATCCAATCCTACGAGCAGTACTTC
TRBV4-1	.	TRBJ1-4	once	CASSQGSRVGGNEKLFF	TGCGCCAGCAGCCAAGGGTCCCGGGTAGGGGGTAATGAAAAACTGTTTTTT
TRBV27	TRBD1	TRBJ1-2	.	CASRGTGSGNGYTF	TGTGCCAGCAGAGGGACAGGATCCGGAAATGGCTACACCTTC
TRBV9	TRBD1	TRBJ2-5	once	CASSEGTAQETQYF	TGTGCCAGCAGCGAAGGGACAGCGCAAGAGACCCAGTACTTC
TRBV4-1	.	TRBJ2-7	.	CASSQEQTRRDEQYF	TGCGCCAGCAGCCAAGAACAGACCCGGCGAGACGAGCAGTACTTC
TRBV27	.	TRBJ2-7	once	CASSSSFPSISSYEQYF	TGTGCCAGCAGCTCCAGTTTCCCTAGCATCAGCTCCTACGAGCAGTACTTC
TRBV28	.	TRBJ2-7	few	CASSLGHGPYEQYF	TGTGCCAGCAGTTTGGGACACGGCCCCTACGAGCAGTACTTC
TRBV7-2	TRBD1	TRBJ1-4	.	CASSLADRGFEKLFF	TGTGCCAGCAGCTTAGCGGACAGGGGGTTTGAAAAACTGTTTTTT
TRBV5-8	.	TRBJ1-1	.	CASSLGQINGDTEAFF	TGTGCCAGCAGCTTGGGCCAAATCAATGGGGACACTGAAGCTTTCTTT
TRBV2	.	TRBJ2-7	.	CASSEARGHGSYEQYF	TGTGCCAGCAGTGAAGCGCGGGGACACGGATCCTACGAGCAGTACTTC
TRBV7-9	TRBD2	TRBJ2-7	.	CASSKNLLADEQYF	TGTGCCAGCAGCAAGAACCTCCTAGCGGACGAGCAGTACTTC
TRBV9	TRBD1	TRBJ1-2	.	CATLEGALGYTF	TGTGCCACTCTGGAGGGGGCGCTGGGCTACACCTTC
TRBV10-3	.	TRBJ2-7	.	CATADYSGRNSYEQYF	TGTGCCACCGCTGACTATAGCGGACGGAACTCCTACGAGCAGTACTTC
TRBV5-4	TRBD2	TRBJ2-1	once	CASSPGTKLLEQFF	TGTGCCAGCAGCCCCGGGACTAAGCTGCTTGAGCAGTTCTTC
TRBV6-1	.	TRBJ1-2	few	CASRRAGLDGYTF	TGTGCCAGCAGGCGGGCGGGTTTGGATGGCTACACCTTC
TRBV7-2	.	TRBJ2-7	.	CASSLEWTAVLYEQYF	TGTGCCAGCAGCTTAGAATGGACCGCGGTACTATACGAGCAGTACTTC
TRBV19	.	TRBJ1-4	.	CASSTPDSPYNEKLFF	TGTGCCAGTAGTACCCCCGACAGCCCCTATAATGAAAAACTGTTTTTT
TRBV7-8	TRBD1	TRBJ2-2	.	CASSSPTGDEFTGELFF	TGTGCCAGCAGCTCCCCAACAGGGGACGAGTTCACCGGGGAGCTGTTTTTT
TRBV28	.	TRBJ2-7	.	CASSLIRGFSYEQYF	TGTGCCAGCAGTTTAATAAGGGGATTCTCCTACGAGCAGTACTTC
TRBV7-9	.	TRBJ1-2	medium-sized	CASSLVGRIYENYGYTF	TGTGCCAGCAGCTTAGTTGGCAGGATCTACGAAAACTATGGCTACACCTTC
TRBV5-4	TRBD2	TRBJ2-2	.	CASSPGTTGAGELFF	TGTGCCAGCAGCCCCGGGACTACTGGGGCCGGGGAGCTGTTTTTT